This TCR beta chain appears in the sequencing data of a study of shared clonotypes between healthy human individuals. Several immunoSEQ plates received, in even portions, the genomic DNA of each subset. Using immunoSEQ multiplex PCR, the repertoire was profiled, and TCRdb retains in-frame clones only, with some absent. The sample records about 2.4 million clones, just over 90% being singletons. Everyone who donated was a Caucasian adult who lived in Nashville, Tennessee. Both subsets, CD45RA+ naive and CD45RA-negative memory, were split from the CD4+ cells. The material sequenced was naive CD4+ T cells sorted from blood. Subset of the sample: CD45RA+ positively selected. This TCR came from a man between 18 and 29 years old in good health.

The CDR3 region is CASSLGQATPNYGYTF. CDR3 DNA sequence: TGTGCCAGCAGCTTAGGGCAGGCTACGCCTAACTATGGCTACACCTTC. The gene calls are TRBV7-9 and TRBJ1-2; D not resolved. Germline V CDR1 and CDR2: SEHNR, FQNEAQ (reference sequence). The CDR3 totals 16 residues. V shed 1 base and J shed 0 bases, with 12 bases lying between them.